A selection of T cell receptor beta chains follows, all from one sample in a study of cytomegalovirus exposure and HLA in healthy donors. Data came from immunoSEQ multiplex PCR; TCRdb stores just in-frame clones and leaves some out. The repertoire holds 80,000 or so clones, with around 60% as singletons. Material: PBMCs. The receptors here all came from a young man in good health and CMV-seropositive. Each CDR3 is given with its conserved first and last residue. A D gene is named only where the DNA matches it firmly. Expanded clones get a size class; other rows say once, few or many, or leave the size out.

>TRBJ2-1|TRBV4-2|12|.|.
CASSQETNEQFF
TGTGCCAGCAGCCAAGAGACAAATGAGCAGTTCTTC
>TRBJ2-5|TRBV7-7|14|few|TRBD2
CASSPSGYQETQYF
TGTGCTAGCAGCCCTAGCGGGTACCAAGAGACCCAGTACTTC
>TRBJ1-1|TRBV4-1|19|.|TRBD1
CASSQTTGAAGSMNTEAFF
TGCGCCAGCAGCCAAACAACAGGGGCTGCAGGGAGTATGAACACTGAAGCTTTCTTT
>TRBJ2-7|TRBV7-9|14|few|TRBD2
CASSFGASGSEQYF
TGTGCCAGCAGCTTCGGGGCTAGCGGGAGCGAGCAGTACTTC
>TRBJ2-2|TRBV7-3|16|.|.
CASSLDTTARTGELFF
TGTGCCAGCAGCTTAGATACGACTGCGCGCACCGGGGAGCTGTTTTTT
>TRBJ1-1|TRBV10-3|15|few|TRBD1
CAIKPTGGGSSEAFF
TGTGCCATCAAGCCGACAGGGGGCGGTTCTTCTGAAGCTTTCTTT
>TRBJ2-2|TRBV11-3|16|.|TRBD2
CASSLYAGANTGELFF
TGTGCCAGCAGCTTATATGCGGGAGCGAACACCGGGGAGCTGTTTTTT
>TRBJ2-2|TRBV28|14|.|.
CASSLVRDTGELFF
TGTGCCAGCAGTTTGGTCAGGGATACCGGGGAGCTGTTTTTT
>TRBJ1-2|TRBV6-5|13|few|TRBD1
CASSPGGSYGYTF
TGTGCCAGCAGCCCAGGGGGTAGCTATGGCTACACCTTC
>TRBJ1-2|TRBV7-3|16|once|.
CASSNDPGVGNYGYTF
TGTGCCAGCAGCAATGACCCGGGGGTTGGGAACTATGGCTACACCTTC
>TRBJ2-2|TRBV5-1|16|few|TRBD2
CASRFTTSGRTGELFF
TGCGCCAGCAGGTTTACAACTAGCGGGAGAACCGGGGAGCTGTTTTTT
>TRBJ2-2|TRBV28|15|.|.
CASTLTGTGAGELFF
TGTGCCAGCACTTTAACCGGGACGGGGGCCGGGGAGCTGTTTTTT
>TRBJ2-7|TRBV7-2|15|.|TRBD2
CASTPPGLVFHEQYF
TGTGCCAGCACCCCCCCGGGACTAGTTTTCCACGAGCAGTACTTC
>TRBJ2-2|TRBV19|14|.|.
CASTPGVVTGELFF
TGTGCCAGTACCCCGGGGGTGGTCACCGGGGAGCTGTTTTTT
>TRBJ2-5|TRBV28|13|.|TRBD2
CASSWTSGETQYF
TGTGCCAGCAGTTGGACTAGCGGCGAGACCCAGTACTTC
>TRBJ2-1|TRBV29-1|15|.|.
CSAEGRLASHNEQFF
TGCAGCGCCGAAGGGCGGCTAGCGAGCCACAATGAGCAGTTCTTC
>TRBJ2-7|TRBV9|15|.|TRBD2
CASSTSSGRAYEQYF
TGTGCCAGCAGCACGTCTAGCGGGAGGGCTTACGAGCAGTACTTC
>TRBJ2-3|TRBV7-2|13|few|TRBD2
CASSNPGLGTQYF
TGTGCCAGCAGTAATCCGGGACTAGGGACGCAGTATTTT
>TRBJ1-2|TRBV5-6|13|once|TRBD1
CASRLDRKWGYTF
TGTGCCAGCAGATTGGACAGGAAGTGGGGCTACACCTTC
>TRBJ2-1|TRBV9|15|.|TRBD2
CASSPTSGSYNEQFF
TGTGCCAGCAGCCCCACTAGCGGGAGCTACAATGAGCAGTTCTTC
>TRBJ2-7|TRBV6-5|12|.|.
CASSRTVNEQYF
TGTGCCAGCAGCAGGACAGTGAACGAGCAGTACTTC
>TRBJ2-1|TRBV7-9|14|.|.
CASSELTTYNEQFF
TGTGCCAGCAGCGAGTTGACTACCTACAATGAGCAGTTCTTC
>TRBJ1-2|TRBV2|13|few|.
CASSEAVRVYATF
TGTGCCAGCAGTGAAGCTGTCAGGGTGTATGCCACCTTC
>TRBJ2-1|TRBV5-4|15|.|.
CASSLGWGGPVEQFF
TGTGCCAGCAGCTTGGGGTGGGGGGGGCCCGTTGAGCAGTTCTTC
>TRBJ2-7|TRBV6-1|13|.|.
CASSEGQVYEQYF
TGTGCCAGCAGTGAAGGACAAGTTTACGAGCAGTACTTC
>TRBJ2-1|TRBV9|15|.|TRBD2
CASSVEGLAPGEQFF
TGTGCCAGCAGCGTAGAAGGACTAGCCCCCGGTGAGCAGTTCTTC
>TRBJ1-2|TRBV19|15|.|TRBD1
CASRNRGPGVYGYTF
TGTGCCAGTAGAAACAGGGGCCCCGGCGTATATGGCTACACCTTC
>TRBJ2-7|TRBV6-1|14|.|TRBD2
CASSVTSGHFEQYF
TGTGCCAGCAGTGTTACTAGCGGGCATTTCGAGCAGTACTTC
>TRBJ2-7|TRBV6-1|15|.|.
CASSEARNRVHEQYF
TGTGCCAGCAGTGAAGCTAGGAACAGGGTCCACGAGCAGTACTTC
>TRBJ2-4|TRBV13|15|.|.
CASSSPRGAKNIQYF
TGTGCCAGCAGCTCACCAAGGGGGGCCAAAAACATTCAGTACTTC
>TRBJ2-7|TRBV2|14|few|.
CASSDSRYSYEQYF
TGTGCCAGCAGTGACAGCAGGTACTCCTACGAGCAGTACTTC
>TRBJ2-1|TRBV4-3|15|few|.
CASSQEGSSYNEQFF
TGCGCCAGCAGCCAAGAGGGGAGCTCCTACAATGAGCAGTTCTTC
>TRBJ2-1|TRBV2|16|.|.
CASSLWGGTTYNEQFF
TGTGCCAGCAGTCTATGGGGCGGGACCACCTACAATGAGCAGTTCTTC
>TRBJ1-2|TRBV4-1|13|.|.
CASRSTGTYGYTF
TGCGCCAGCAGGTCCACAGGGACCTATGGCTACACCTTC
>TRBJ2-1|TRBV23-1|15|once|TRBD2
CASSPGLAGYNEQFF
TGCGCCAGCAGCCCCGGACTAGCGGGGTACAATGAGCAGTTCTTC
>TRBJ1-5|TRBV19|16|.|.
CASSILGGPNNQPQHF
TGTGCCAGTAGTATTCTCGGGGGGCCGAACAATCAGCCCCAGCATTTT
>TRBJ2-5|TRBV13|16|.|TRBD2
CASSLEAGAYQETQYF
TGTGCCAGCAGCTTAGAAGCGGGGGCCTATCAAGAGACCCAGTACTTC